The clone carrying this TCR beta chain was detected only once. CDR1 is SGHRS, CDR2 YFSETQ, per germline. This CDR3 comprises 13 residues. V lost 3 bases and J lost 1, with 7 bases in between. The sample comes from a study of cytomegalovirus exposure and HLA in healthy donors. Study summary: Earlier, some 180 million T cells were analyzed, and more than 100 million unique TCR beta sequences were found among them.

The PCR had 60 Vbeta and 13 Jbeta primers. The protocol was immunoSEQ multiplex PCR, while the TCRdb copy is restricted to in-frame clones and leaves out a portion. This table has around 250,000 clones, 85% to 95% appearing once. The sequence was obtained from a girl aged 2 to 10 in good health and CMV-seronegative. The material sequenced was PBMCs. This chain links TRBV5-1 with TRBJ1-1; weak D call: TRBD1 (5 bases). Written as DNA, the CDR3 is TGCGCCAGCAGCTCGGACACGAACACTGAAGCTTTCTTT. It yields the protein CASSSDTNTEAFF.